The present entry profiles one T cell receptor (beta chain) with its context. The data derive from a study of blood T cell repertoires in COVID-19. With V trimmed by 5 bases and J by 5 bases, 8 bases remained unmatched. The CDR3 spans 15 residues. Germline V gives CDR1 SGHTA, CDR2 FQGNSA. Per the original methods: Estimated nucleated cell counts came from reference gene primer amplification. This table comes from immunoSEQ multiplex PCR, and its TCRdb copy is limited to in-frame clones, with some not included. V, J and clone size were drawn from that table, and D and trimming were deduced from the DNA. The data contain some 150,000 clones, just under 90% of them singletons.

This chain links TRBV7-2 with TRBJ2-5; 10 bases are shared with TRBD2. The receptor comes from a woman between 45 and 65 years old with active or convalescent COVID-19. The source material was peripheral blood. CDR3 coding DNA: TGTGCCAGCAGCACAGCGGGAGGGCCCCTCGAGACCCAGTACTTC. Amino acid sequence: CASSTAGGPLETQYF.